This T cell receptor (beta chain) was captured in a study of blood T cell repertoires in COVID-19. Study-wide background: COVID-19 samples collected from the United States, Italy and Spain covered acute and convalescent phases. Sources were T cells, B-cell-depleted T cells, or PBMCs; the material itself was cDNA or gDNA.

In the original workflow: Estimation of nucleated cell counts relied on the amplification of reference gene primers. This table comes from immunoSEQ multiplex PCR, and its TCRdb copy is limited to in-frame clones, with some not included. Clonal size and the V and J genes are those of that table, whereas D and trimming came from the DNA. The sample includes approximately 65,000 clones, around 90% seen only once; the top ten take around 0.52%. This CDR3 spans 13 amino acids. In germline, CDR1 is MRHNA, CDR2 SNTAGT. Between the trimmed V and J ends, which lost 4 bases and 0 bases, there was a span of 6 bases. During active infection, Seattle patients enrolled and were then monitored through disease. A remark on this clone: Other DNA sequences in this sample translate to the same CDR3.

The source of this sequence is a man in his forties or fifties with COVID-19, enrolled during active disease. This chain uses TRBV6-4 with TRBJ1-1; D remains ambiguous. Sequences were obtained from peripheral blood. CDR3 loop: CASSAQMNTEAFF. The CDR3 DNA sequence: TGTGCCAGCAGTGCCCAAATGAACACTGAAGCTTTCTTT.